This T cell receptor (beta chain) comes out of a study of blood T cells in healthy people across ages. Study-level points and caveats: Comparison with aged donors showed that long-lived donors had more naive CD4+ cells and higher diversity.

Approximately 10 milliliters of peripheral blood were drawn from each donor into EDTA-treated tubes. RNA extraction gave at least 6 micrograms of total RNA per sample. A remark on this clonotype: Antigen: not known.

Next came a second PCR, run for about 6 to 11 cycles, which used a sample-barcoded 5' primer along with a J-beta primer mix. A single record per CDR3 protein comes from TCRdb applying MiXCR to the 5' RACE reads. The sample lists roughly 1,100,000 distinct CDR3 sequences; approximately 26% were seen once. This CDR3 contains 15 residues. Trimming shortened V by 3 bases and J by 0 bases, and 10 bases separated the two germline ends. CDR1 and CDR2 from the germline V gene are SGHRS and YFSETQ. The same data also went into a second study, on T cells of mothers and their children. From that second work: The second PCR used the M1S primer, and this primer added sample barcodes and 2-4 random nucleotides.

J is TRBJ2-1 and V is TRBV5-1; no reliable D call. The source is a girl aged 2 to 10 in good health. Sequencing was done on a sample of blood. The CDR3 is CASSWMWGSYNEQFF. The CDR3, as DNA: TGCGCCAGCAGCTGGATGTGGGGCTCCTACAATGAGCAGTTCTTC.